This passage covers 25 T cell receptor beta chains from one sample sequenced in a study of sequential checkpoint blockade in melanoma. Treatment specified: randomized to nivolumab then ipilimumab (arm A) or the reverse (arm B). Generated by immunoSEQ multiplex PCR, the TCRdb table keeps only in-frame clones and is missing some. The sample includes around 6,000 clones, 48% of them seen just once. Sequenced material: CD8+ T cells sorted from blood (inferred from file names), taken from a patient given nivolumab and ipilimumab in sequence. These receptor sequences come from a human patient with melanoma. Some clones in this sample may be carry-over from other donors' samples.

In DNA, the CDR3 is TGTGCCAGCAGCTTAACATACGAGCAGTACTTC. Amino acids: CASSLTYEQYF. The chain carries TRBV11-2 and TRBJ2-7, with no clear D. V was cut by 2 bases and J by 4 bases, with 3 bases left in between. The CDR3 has 11 residues. Per germline, CDR1 SGHAT and CDR2 FQNNGV.

This rearrangement joins TRBV5-1 to TRBJ2-7; 7 positions match TRBD1. The CDR3 runs 15 residues. V trimming: 2 bases; J trimming: 6 bases; junction bases outside the gene matches: 11. CDR1 is SGHRS and CDR2 is YFSETQ in the germline V gene. CDR3: CASSFLDSSGGEQYF. The CDR3 region has the DNA TGCGCCAGCAGCTTCCTCGATTCATCAGGGGGCGAGCAGTACTTC.

The chain carries TRBV6-1 and TRBJ1-1; D not resolved. CDR3 length equals 15 residues. V dropped 3 bases and J dropped 0 bases, with 11 bases sitting between them. CDR1 is MNHNS and CDR2 is SASEGT in the germline V gene. The CDR3 loop is CASSDLPILNTEAFF. CDR3 in DNA: TGTGCCAGCAGTGACCTACCCATTCTGAACACTGAAGCTTTCTTT.

V gene TRBV7-9 combines with J gene TRBJ2-7; TRBD1 matches 8 bases. Unmatched junction bases numbered 11, after V lost 4 bases and J lost 0 bases. This CDR3 is 17 amino acids long. CDR1 and CDR2 from the germline V gene are SEHNR and FQNEAQ (reference sequence). The CDR3 loop reads CASSSTRLGQDSYEQYF. In DNA form, the CDR3 reads TGTGCCAGCAGCTCCACCCGCCTGGGACAGGACTCCTACGAGCAGTACTTC.

This clone showed up just a few times. The rearrangement links TRBV15 to TRBJ1-4; D unresolved. The ends were cut back, 0 bases at V and 4 bases at J, with 12 bases in the middle. The CDR3 spans 16 residues. CDR1 and CDR2 (germline): LNHNV, YYDKDF (reference sequence). CDR3 sequence: CATSRDLQVDNEKLFF. CDR3 DNA sequence: TGTGCCACCAGCAGAGATCTCCAAGTAGATAATGAAAAACTGTTTTTT.

The chain recombines TRBV11-3 with TRBJ1-1; weak D call: TRBD1 (5 bases). The CDR3 has 13 residues. Trimming stripped 5 bases from V and 8 bases from J, with 15 bases between. Germline V gene data show CDR1 as SGHNT and CDR2 as YENEEA. The CDR3 loop is CASSKGDTEEAFF. In nucleotides, the CDR3 is TGTGCCAGCAGCAAAGGGGATACAGAAGAAGCTTTCTTT.

The chain joins TRBV6-6 to TRBJ1-6, with TRBD1 as a possible D gene (5 bases). Germline CDR1 is MNHNY and CDR2 is SVGAGI (reference sequence). The CDR3 sequence is 15 residues long. V was shortened by 10 bases and J by 6 bases, with 19 bases between the two germline ends. The chain's CDR3 is CATTGRTILNSPLHF. In nucleotides, the CDR3 is TGTGCCACAACAGGACGCACTATACTTAATTCACCCCTCCACTTT.

This chain joins TRBV27 and TRBJ2-6; no reliable D call. The CDR3 runs to 15 residues. Trimming stripped 6 bases from V and 0 bases from J, with 9 bases between. Germline lookup yields CDR1 MNHEY and CDR2 SMNVEV (reference sequence). DNA of the CDR3: TGTGCCAGCAGAAACAGTTACTCTGGGGCCAACGTCCTGACTTTC. Translation gives CASRNSYSGANVLTF. The whole variable domain, remainder taken from reference TRBV27 and TRBJ2-6, is EAQVTQNPRYLITVTGKKLTVTCSQNMNHEYMSWYRQDPGLGLRQIYYSMNVEVTDKGDVPEGYKVSRKEKRNFPLILESPSPNQTSLYFCASRNSYSGANVLTFGAGSRLTVL.

CDR3 DNA: TGTGCCAGCAGTTACGGACAGGCGAACGAGCAGTACTTC. It yields the protein CASSYGQANEQYF. The rearrangement joins TRBV27 to TRBJ2-7, with 7 bases fitting TRBD1. Per the germline V gene, CDR1 is MNHEY and CDR2 is SMNVEV (reference sequence). The CDR3 covers 13 residues. The V and J ends lost 4 bases and 5 bases, in that order; junction bases with no gene match: 5.

This chain connects TRBV30 to TRBJ2-7, with TRBD1 matching over 7 bases. Germline CDR1 and CDR2: GTSNPN and SVGIG (reference sequence). Trimming cost V 4 bases and J 1 base; bases outside gene matches: 4. The CDR3 is made up of 13 amino acids. The CDR3 sequence: CAWNMGQSYEQYF. The CDR3 bases are TGTGCCTGGAACATGGGACAGTCCTACGAGCAGTACTTC.

Ten or more counts support this clone. The chain carries TRBV5-4 and TRBJ2-7, with D possibly TRBD1 on 6 matching bases. V dropped 0 bases and J dropped 2 bases, with 9 bases sitting between them. Looked up from germline, CDR1 is SGHNT and CDR2 is YYREEE (reference sequence). The CDR3 is 14 amino acids. The CDR3 DNA reads as TGTGCCAGCAGCTTGGGCCGGACAGCCTACGAGCAGTACTTC. Protein product: CASSLGRTAYEQYF.

The gene calls are TRBV6-6 and TRBJ2-7; 7 bases fit TRBD1. V shed 2 bases and J 0 bases; nucleotides not matched to a gene: 7. Germline-derived CDR1 and CDR2 are MNHNY and SVGAGI (reference sequence). This CDR3 is built from 16 residues. CDR3 amino acids: CASSYPSTGISYEQYF. CDR3 sequence (DNA): TGTGCCAGCAGTTACCCATCGACAGGGATCTCCTACGAGCAGTACTTC.

J is TRBJ2-7 and V is TRBV13, with 8 bases identical to TRBD2. CDR1 is PRHDT and CDR2 is FYEKMQ in the germline V gene (reference sequence). CDR3 length equals 14 residues. The V and J ends lost 4 bases and 1 base, in that order; junction bases with no gene match: 3. The CDR3 nucleotides read TGTGCCAGCAGCTCCGTAGCGGGATCCTACGAGCAGTACTTC. It encodes CASSSVAGSYEQYF.

This clone was counted a single time. The chain links TRBV30 to TRBJ2-7; 14 nucleotides agree with TRBD2. V lost 0 bases, J lost 4 bases, and 2 bases stayed unmatched. Germline assignment: CDR1 GTSNPN and CDR2 SVGIG (reference sequence). The CDR3 is 15 residues long. The CDR3 spells CAWSVGLAGGYEQYF. The CDR3 DNA follows: TGTGCCTGGAGTGTAGGACTAGCGGGGGGTTACGAGCAGTACTTC.

This chain connects TRBV5-6 to TRBJ1-4; 8 bases match TRBD1. The germline gives CDR1 SGHDT, CDR2 YYEEEE. With V trimmed by 4 bases and J by 11 bases, 13 bases remained unmatched. The CDR3 length is 15 residues. CDR3 residues: CASSLGQGSRWKLFF. The CDR3 nucleotides read TGTGCCAGCAGCCTCGGACAGGGTTCGCGTTGGAAACTGTTTTTT.

This clone was observed once. The chain combines TRBV10-3 with TRBJ2-7; no definite D call. V lost 2 bases and J 3 bases, leaving 5 bases between the germline ends. Germline CDR1 is ENHRY and CDR2 is SYGVKD. CDR3 size: 12 residues. The CDR3 loop reads CAISEPSYEQYF. CDR3 nucleotide sequence: TGTGCCATCAGTGAGCCTAGCTACGAGCAGTACTTC.

The chain recombines TRBV7-6 with TRBJ2-1; 9 bases are shared with TRBD2. The CDR3 has 15 residues. The V gene's germline CDR1 is SGHVS and CDR2 FNYEAQ. V lost 5 bases and J lost 6; bases outside the gene matches: 8. CDR3 DNA: TGTGCCAGCAGCCCGGGGGGACTAGCTTTCAATGAGCAGTTCTTC. Amino acid sequence: CASSPGGLAFNEQFF.

The chain joins TRBV5-4 to TRBJ1-1; D gene unclear. The germline gives CDR1 SGHNT, CDR2 YYREEE (reference sequence). V lost 0 bases to trimming and J lost 2 bases, with 11 bases between them. The CDR3 has 15 amino acids. Written as DNA, the CDR3 is TGTGCCAGCAGCTTGGTTACCGCGGATAACACTGAAGCTTTCTTT. Its translation: CASSLVTADNTEAFF.

In its sample, this clone was seen a few times. This chain's CDR3 is CASSLAGDYNEQFF. As DNA, the CDR3 is TGTGCCAGTAGTCTAGCGGGGGACTACAATGAGCAGTTCTTC. The rearrangement links TRBV19 to TRBJ2-1; 10 bases agree with TRBD2. V was clipped by 5 bases and J by 3 bases; unmatched bases: 1. The CDR3 is 14 amino acids. Germline CDR1 is LNHDA and CDR2 is SQIVND (reference sequence). Full variable domain (rest looked up from reference TRBV19 and TRBJ2-1): DGGITQSPKYLFRKEGQNVTLSCEQNLNHDAMYWYRQDPGQGLRLIYYSQIVNDFQKGDIAEGYSVSREKKESFPLTVTSAQKNPTAFYLCASSLAGDYNEQFFGPGTRLTVL.

V is TRBV7-9 and J is TRBJ1-5; the D gene is possibly TRBD1 (6 bases). CDR1 is SEHNR and CDR2 is FQNEAQ in the germline V gene (reference sequence). CDR3 length: 16 amino acids. V lost 5 bases and J lost 2, with 16 bases in between. The CDR3 DNA reads as TGTGCCAGCAGCCTAGGGGGGGACGAGCGCAATCAGCCCCAGCATTTT. Protein product: CASSLGGDERNQPQHF.

The J gene is TRBJ2-7, the V gene TRBV27, with 9 positions matching TRBD1. J lost 7 bases, V lost 6 bases, and 10 bases had no gene match. CDR1 is MNHEY and CDR2 is SMNVEV in the germline V gene (reference sequence). The CDR3 is 14 amino acids. CDR3 nucleotide sequence: TGTGCCAGCAGCATCACACAGGGGGCGGGGGAGCAGTACTTC. Residues: CASSITQGAGEQYF.

The chain carries TRBV27 and TRBJ2-7, with TRBD1 matching over 8 bases. V lost 10 bases to trimming and J lost 6 bases; unmatched junction nucleotides: 11. This CDR3 region has 13 residues. Looked up from germline, CDR1 is MNHEY and CDR2 is SMNVEV (reference sequence). Written as DNA, the CDR3 is TGTGCCACCCTGGACAGGGCTGGCGGCGAGCAGTACTTC. Translated, it gives CATLDRAGGEQYF.

The gene calls are TRBV9 and TRBJ2-5; 13 nucleotides line up with TRBD2. Germline CDR1 reads SGDLS; CDR2 reads YYNGEE. Trimming took 0 bases from V and 4 from J; bases not matched to a gene: 6. CDR3 length: 17 residues. The CDR3 spells CASSVGQLAGGTETQYF. Here the CDR3 DNA reads TGTGCCAGCAGCGTAGGCCAACTAGCGGGGGGGACAGAGACCCAGTACTTC.

For this clone: A far larger clone lies a single base away; this is likely a read error. This sequence joins TRBV7-2 and TRBJ1-5, with D hard to call. Germline V gene sequence: CDR1 SGHTA, CDR2 FQGNSA. V gave up 5 bases and J gave up 5 bases, with 10 bases separating them. The CDR3 consists of 13 residues. In DNA form, the CDR3 reads TGTGCCAGCAGCCGTGAAGGAGATCAGCCCCAGCATTTT. Amino acid sequence: CASSREGDQPQHF.

This sequence joins TRBV5-1 and TRBJ2-5; a possible D gene is TRBD2 (6 bases). In germline, CDR1 is SGHRS, CDR2 YFSETQ. V lost 0 bases and J 4 bases, leaving 10 bases between the germline ends. The CDR3 totals 14 residues. CDR3 sequence reads: CASSLVSGRETQYF. The CDR3 DNA reads TGCGCCAGCAGCTTGGTGAGCGGGCGAGAGACCCAGTACTTC.